This T cell receptor (beta chain) was profiled in a study of cytomegalovirus exposure and HLA in healthy donors. Study-wide results and limits: Some segments of the V type, notably TRBV6-2 and TRBV6-3, were excluded as indistinguishable. Despite most TCR sequences being rare, some public TCRs occurred in many donors. Under in vitro conditions, a few CMV-associated chains were confirmed as specific for CMV antigens.

As regards this clone: Its antigen is not known.

This CDR3 is built from 14 residues. The V and J ends lost 5 bases and 7 bases respectively, with 17 bases between them. Germline V gives CDR1 KGHSH, CDR2 LQKENI. The PCR ran on 60 Vbeta and 13 Jbeta primers. The repertoire was sequenced with immunoSEQ multiplex PCR; TCRdb's copy has only in-frame clones and lacks some. The sample lists about 200,000 clones, approximately 86% occurring once. The receptor comes from a woman under 40 in good health and CMV-seronegative. The specimen sequenced was PBMCs. The chain joins TRBV18 to TRBJ2-5, with D tentatively TRBD2 (6 bases). CDR3 sequence (DNA): TGTGCCAGCTCAGTGTCGGGGGTAACAGGGACCCAGTACTTC. Its translation: CASSVSGVTGTQYF.